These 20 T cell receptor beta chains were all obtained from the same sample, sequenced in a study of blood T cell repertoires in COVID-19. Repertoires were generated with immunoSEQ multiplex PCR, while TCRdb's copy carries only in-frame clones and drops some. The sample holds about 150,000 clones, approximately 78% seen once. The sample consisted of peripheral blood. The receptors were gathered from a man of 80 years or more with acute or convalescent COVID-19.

The CDR3, as DNA: TGTGCCAGCAGTCGCCCCGGGACAGCCTTCAACTATGGCTACACCTTC. Protein product: CASSRPGTAFNYGYTF. The V and J genes are TRBV28 and TRBJ1-2; 7 positions agree with TRBD1. The CDR3 is 16 amino acids. The V and J ends lost 5 bases and 2 bases, in that order; junction bases with no gene match: 11. Germline V lookup: CDR1 MDHEN, CDR2 SYDVKM.

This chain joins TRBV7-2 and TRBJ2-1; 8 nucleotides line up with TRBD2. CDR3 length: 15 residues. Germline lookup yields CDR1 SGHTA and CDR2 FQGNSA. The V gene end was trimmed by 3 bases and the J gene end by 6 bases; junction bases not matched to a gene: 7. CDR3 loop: CASSLGTRPLNEQFF. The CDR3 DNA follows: TGTGCCAGCAGCTTGGGGACTAGGCCCCTCAATGAGCAGTTCTTC.

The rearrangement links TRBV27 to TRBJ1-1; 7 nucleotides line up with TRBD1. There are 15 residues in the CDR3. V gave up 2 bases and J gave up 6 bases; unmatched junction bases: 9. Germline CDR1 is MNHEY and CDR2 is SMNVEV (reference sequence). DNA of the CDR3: TGTGCCAGCAGTTTAAAACCGGGACAGCTTTCTGAAGCTTTCTTT. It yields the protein CASSLKPGQLSEAFF.

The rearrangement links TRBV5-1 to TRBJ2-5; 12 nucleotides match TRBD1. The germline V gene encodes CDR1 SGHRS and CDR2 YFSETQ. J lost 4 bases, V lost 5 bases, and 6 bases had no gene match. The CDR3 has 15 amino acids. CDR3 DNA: TGCGCCAGCAGGCCGGGACAGGGGGCTCGAGAGACCCAGTACTTC. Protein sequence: CASRPGQGARETQYF.

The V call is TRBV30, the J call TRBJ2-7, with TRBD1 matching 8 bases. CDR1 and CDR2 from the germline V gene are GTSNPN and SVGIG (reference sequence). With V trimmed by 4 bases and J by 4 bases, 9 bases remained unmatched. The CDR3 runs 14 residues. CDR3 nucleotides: TGTGCCTGGACCAAGGGCAGGGGGCCGTACGAGCAGTACTTC. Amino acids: CAWTKGRGPYEQYF.

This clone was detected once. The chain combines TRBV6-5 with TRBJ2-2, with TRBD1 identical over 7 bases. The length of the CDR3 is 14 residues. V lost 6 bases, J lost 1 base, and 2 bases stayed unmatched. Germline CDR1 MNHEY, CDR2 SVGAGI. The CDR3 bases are TGTGCCAGCAGCAGGGGGTTGAACACCGGGGAGCTGTTTTTT. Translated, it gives CASSRGLNTGELFF.

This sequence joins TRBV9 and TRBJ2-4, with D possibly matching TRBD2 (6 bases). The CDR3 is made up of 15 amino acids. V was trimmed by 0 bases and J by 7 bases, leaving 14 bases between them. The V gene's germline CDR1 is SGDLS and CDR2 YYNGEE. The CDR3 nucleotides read TGTGCCAGCAGCGTAGGGGGGGTTCGGTCGAACATTCAGTACTTC. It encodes CASSVGGVRSNIQYF. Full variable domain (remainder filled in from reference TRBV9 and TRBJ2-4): DSGVTQTPKHLITATGQRVTLRCSPRSGDLSVYWYQQSLDQGLQFLIQYYNGEERAKGNILERFSAQQFPDLHSELNLSSLELGDSALYFCASSVGGVRSNIQYFGAGTRLSVL.

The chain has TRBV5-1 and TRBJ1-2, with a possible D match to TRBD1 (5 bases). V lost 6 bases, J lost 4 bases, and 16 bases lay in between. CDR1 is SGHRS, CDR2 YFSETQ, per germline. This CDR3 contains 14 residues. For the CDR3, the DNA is TGCGCCAGCAAACCACCTGGGGGAGGCTATGGCTACACCTTC. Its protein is CASKPPGGGYGYTF. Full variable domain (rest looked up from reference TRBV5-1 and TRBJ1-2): KAGVTQTPRYLIKTRGQQVTLSCSPISGHRSVSWYQQTPGQGLQFLFEYFSETQRNKGNFPGRFSGRQFSNSRSEMNVSTLELGDSALYLCASKPPGGGYGYTFGSGTRLTVV.

CDR3 nucleotide sequence: TGTGCCAGTAGTCCAACTAGCGGGGGGACCTGGATAGAGACCCAGTACTTC. Translated, it gives CASSPTSGGTWIETQYF. The rearrangement links TRBV19 to TRBJ2-5, with 12 bases lining up with TRBD2. J gave up 4 bases and V 5 bases, and 11 bases lay outside the gene matches. The CDR3 loop spans 17 amino acids. Per germline, CDR1 LNHDA and CDR2 SQIVND (reference sequence).

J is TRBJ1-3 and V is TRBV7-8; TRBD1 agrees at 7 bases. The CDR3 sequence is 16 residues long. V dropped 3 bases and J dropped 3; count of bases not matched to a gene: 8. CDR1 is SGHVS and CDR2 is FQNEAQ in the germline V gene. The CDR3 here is CASSFQTGLRGNTIYF. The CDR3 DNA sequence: TGTGCCAGCAGCTTTCAGACAGGGCTCCGTGGAAACACCATATATTTT.

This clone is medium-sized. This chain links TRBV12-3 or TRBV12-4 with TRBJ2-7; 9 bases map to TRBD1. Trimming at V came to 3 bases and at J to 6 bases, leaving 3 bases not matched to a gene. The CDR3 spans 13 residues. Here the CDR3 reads CASSFGTGIEQYF. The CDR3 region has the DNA TGTGCCAGCAGTTTTGGGACAGGGATCGAGCAGTACTTC.

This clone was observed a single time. CDR3 amino acids: CASSPRQGDEKLFF. CDR3 in DNA: TGTGCCAGCTCACCAAGGCAGGGGGATGAAAAACTGTTTTTT. The rearrangement links TRBV18 to TRBJ1-4; 7 nucleotides match TRBD1. This CDR3 is 14 amino acids long. Germline CDR1 and CDR2: KGHSH and LQKENI. J lost 6 bases, V lost 2 bases, and 3 bases had no gene match. The whole variable domain, remainder taken from reference TRBV18 and TRBJ1-4, is NAGVMQNPRHLVRRRGQEARLRCSPMKGHSHVYWYRQLPEEGLKFMVYLQKENIIDESGMPKERFSAEFPKEGPSILRIQQVVRGDSAAYFCASSPRQGDEKLFFGSGTQLSVL.

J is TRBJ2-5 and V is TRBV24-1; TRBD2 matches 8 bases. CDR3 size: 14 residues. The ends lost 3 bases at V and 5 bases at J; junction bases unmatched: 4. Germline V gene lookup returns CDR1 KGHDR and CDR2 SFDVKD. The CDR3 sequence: CATSDAREGETQYF. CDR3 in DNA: TGTGCCACCAGTGATGCCCGGGAGGGCGAGACCCAGTACTTC.

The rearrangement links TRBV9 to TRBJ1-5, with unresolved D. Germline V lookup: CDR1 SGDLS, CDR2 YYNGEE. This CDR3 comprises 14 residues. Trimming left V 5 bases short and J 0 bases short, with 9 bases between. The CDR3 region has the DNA TGTGCCAGCAGTGTGAGTCCTAGCAATCAGCCCCAGCATTTT. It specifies CASSVSPSNQPQHF. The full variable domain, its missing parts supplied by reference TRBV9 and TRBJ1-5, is DSGVTQTPKHLITATGQRVTLRCSPRSGDLSVYWYQQSLDQGLQFLIQYYNGEERAKGNILERFSAQQFPDLHSELNLSSLELGDSALYFCASSVSPSNQPQHFGDGTRLSIL.

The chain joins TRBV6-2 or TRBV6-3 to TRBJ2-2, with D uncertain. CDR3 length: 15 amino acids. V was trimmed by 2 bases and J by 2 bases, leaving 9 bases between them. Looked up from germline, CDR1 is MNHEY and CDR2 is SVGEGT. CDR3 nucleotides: TGTGCCAGCAGTTACAACCAGATTAACACCGGGGAGCTGTTTTTT. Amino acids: CASSYNQINTGELFF.

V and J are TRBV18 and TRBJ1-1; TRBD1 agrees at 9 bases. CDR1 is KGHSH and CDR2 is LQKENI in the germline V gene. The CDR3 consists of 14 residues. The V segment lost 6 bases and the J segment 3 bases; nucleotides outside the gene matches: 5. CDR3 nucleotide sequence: TGTGCCAGCTCCCCGGGACAGGGCTACACTGAAGCTTTCTTT. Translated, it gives CASSPGQGYTEAFF.

The CDR3 region has the DNA TGTGCCAGCAGACCACGCCCGGGTGTGGACTATGGCTACACCTTC. The encoded protein is CASRPRPGVDYGYTF. V gene TRBV5-4 combines with J gene TRBJ1-2; D remains unclear. The germline V gene encodes CDR1 SGHNT and CDR2 YYREEE (reference sequence). Deletions cut 5 bases from V and 3 bases from J, with 17 bases between. The CDR3 is made up of 15 amino acids.

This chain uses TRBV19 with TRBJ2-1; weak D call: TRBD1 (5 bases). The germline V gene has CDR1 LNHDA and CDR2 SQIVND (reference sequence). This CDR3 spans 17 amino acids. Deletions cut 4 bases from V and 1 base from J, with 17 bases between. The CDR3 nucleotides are TGTGCCAGTAGTACCCGAAAAGGGCAGGGATCCTACAATGAGCAGTTCTTC. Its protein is CASSTRKGQGSYNEQFF. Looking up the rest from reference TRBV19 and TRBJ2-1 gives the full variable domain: DGGITQSPKYLFRKEGQNVTLSCEQNLNHDAMYWYRQDPGQGLRLIYYSQIVNDFQKGDIAEGYSVSREKKESFPLTVTSAQKNPTAFYLCASSTRKGQGSYNEQFFGPGTRLTVL.

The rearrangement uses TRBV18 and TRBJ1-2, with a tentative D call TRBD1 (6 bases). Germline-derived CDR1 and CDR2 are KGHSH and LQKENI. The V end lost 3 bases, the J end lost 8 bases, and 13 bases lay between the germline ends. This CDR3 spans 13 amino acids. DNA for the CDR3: TGTGCCAGCTCACCTGACAGGTCAGAGGGCTACACCTTC. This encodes CASSPDRSEGYTF.

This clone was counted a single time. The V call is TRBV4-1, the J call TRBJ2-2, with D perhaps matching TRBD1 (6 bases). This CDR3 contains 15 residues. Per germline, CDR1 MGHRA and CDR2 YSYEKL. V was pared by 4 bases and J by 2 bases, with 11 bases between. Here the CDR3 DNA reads TGCGCCAGCAGCCCAGACAGGATTAACACCGGGGAGCTGTTTTTT. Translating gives CASSPDRINTGELFF.